A single sample is the source of the 16 T cell receptor beta chains below, sequenced in a study of post-analysis software for immune sequencing data. Overall study findings and caveats: Five TRBV segments (TRBV5-6, TRBV5-1 and TRBV20-1 among them) occurred more frequently in patients than in controls.

These receptors lack a known antigen. Unique molecular identifiers had been added to the TCR beta cDNA libraries. TCRdb itself ran the PCR reads through MiXCR, one entry per CDR3 protein. This sample has about 540,000 distinct CDR3 sequences, with approximately 34% found just once. Input material: blood. The receptors come from a girl aged 2-17 years with multiple sclerosis.

A few counts support this clonotype. This chain uses TRBV24-1 with TRBJ2-1; 12 bases match TRBD2. The trim removed 0 bases at V and 4 bases at J, leaving 3 bases unmatched. The CDR3 consists of 17 residues. Germline V gene data show CDR1 as KGHDR and CDR2 as SFDVKD. CDR3 coding DNA: TGTGCCACCAGTGATTTGGACCTAGCGGGGGGGTACAATGAGCAGTTCTTC. This sequence encodes CATSDLDLAGGYNEQFF.

V gene TRBV20-1 combines with J gene TRBJ2-3, with TRBD2 matching 8 bases. Germline-derived CDR1 and CDR2 are DFQATT and SNEGSKA (reference sequence). V lost 5 bases, J lost 5 bases, and 0 bases stayed unmatched. The CDR3 contains 11 residues. The CDR3 loop reads CSAREGDTQYF. The CDR3 DNA follows: TGCAGTGCTCGGGAGGGAGATACGCAGTATTTT.

V and J are TRBV20-1 and TRBJ1-5; 7 nucleotides match TRBD1. V lost 4 bases, J lost 2 bases, and 5 bases stayed unmatched. The CDR3 extends over 14 amino acids. Germline V gene data show CDR1 as DFQATT and CDR2 as SNEGSKA (reference sequence). CDR3 nucleotide sequence: TGCAGTGCTAAACAGGGGTATGGCAATCAGCCCCAGCATTTT. This encodes CSAKQGYGNQPQHF.

With respect to this clonotype: One end of the junction does not line up with germline, which may come from a read error. V is TRBV24-1 and J is TRBJ2-1; no firm D call. The length of the CDR3 is 13 residues. From germline, CDR1 is KGHDR and CDR2 SFDVKD. For the CDR3, the DNA is TGTACCACCAGTGATTTGCAACACAATGAGCAGTTCTTC. Its translation: CTTSDLQHNEQFF.

This clonotype was detected a few times. The chain carries TRBV6-5 and TRBJ1-2; D possibly corresponds to TRBD1 (6 bases). The ends were cut back, 2 bases at V and 7 bases at J, with 17 bases in the middle. Germline-derived CDR1 and CDR2 are MNHEY and SVGAGI. The CDR3 runs to 15 residues. The CDR3 DNA is TGTGCCAGCAGTTACGAGTATTCGCAGGGGACTGGCTACACCTTC. This gives the protein CASSYEYSQGTGYTF.

This chain uses TRBV6-1 with TRBJ1-5; maybe TRBD1 (5 bases). This CDR3 contains 15 residues. The V gene lost 7 bases and the J gene lost 0 bases, with 13 bases spanning the gap. Germline CDR1 and CDR2: MNHNS and SASEGT. CDR3 coding DNA: TGTGCCAGCATCAGGGATGGATTTAGCAATCAGCCCCAGCATTTT. Translation: CASIRDGFSNQPQHF.

The chain recombines TRBV20-1 with TRBJ1-2; D call uncertain. V gave up 6 bases and J gave up 4 bases, with 12 bases separating them. Germline CDR1 and CDR2: DFQATT and SNEGSKA (reference sequence). The CDR3 loop spans 12 amino acids. This CDR3 is CSASNMSYGYTF. The CDR3 DNA reads TGCAGTGCCAGTAATATGTCCTATGGCTACACCTTC.

This clonotype was seen at least ten times. This chain connects TRBV5-1 to TRBJ2-1; D could derive from TRBD1 or TRBD2 (5 bases each). Germline CDR1 reads SGHRS; CDR2 reads YFSETQ. Trimming stripped 2 bases from V and 4 bases from J, with 19 bases between. The CDR3 spans 17 residues. The CDR3 sequence: CASSFMGLRGVYNEQFF. For the CDR3, the DNA is TGCGCCAGCAGCTTTATGGGGCTTAGAGGGGTTTACAATGAGCAGTTCTTC.

The V and J genes are TRBV11-2 and TRBJ2-1; D gene uncertain. CDR3 length: 13 residues. Trimming took off 1 base at V and 6 bases at J, with 7 bases between the two ends. Germline values: CDR1 SGHAT, CDR2 FQNNGV. The CDR3 nucleotides are TGTGCCAGCAGCTTAGCTGGCACCAATGAGCAGTTCTTC. Translating gives CASSLAGTNEQFF.

This chain joins TRBV11-2 and TRBJ2-1, with D tentatively TRBD2 (5 bases). The length of the CDR3 is 14 residues. Germline assignment: CDR1 SGHAT and CDR2 FQNNGV. V shed 2 bases and J shed 8 bases, with 13 bases lying between them. DNA for the CDR3: TGTGCCAGCAGCTTAAGGGAGCCGGCAGATGAGCAGTTCTTC. Residues: CASSLREPADEQFF.

This clonotype was seen a handful of times. This chain joins TRBV7-6 and TRBJ1-1; D gene ambiguous. CDR3 length: 13 residues. Looked up from germline, CDR1 is SGHVS and CDR2 is FNYEAQ. Trimming left V 6 bases short and J 2 bases short, with 10 bases between. DNA of the CDR3: TGTGCCAGCAGAGCCTGGGAAAACACTGAAGCTTTCTTT. It encodes CASRAWENTEAFF.

Details on this clonotype: Relative to the germline gene, one junction end is altered; a read error may explain this. V gene TRBV27 combines with J gene TRBJ2-4, with D unclear. Germline CDR1 is MNHEY and CDR2 is SMNVEV (reference sequence). This CDR3 has 8 residues. CDR3 sequence: CARGIEYF. CDR3 nucleotide sequence: TGTGCCAGGGGCATTGAGTACTTC.

The J gene is TRBJ1-6, the V gene TRBV20-1, with 8 bases aligning to TRBD1. V lost 4 bases and J lost 9; bases outside the gene matches: 8. The CDR3 sequence is 14 residues long. CDR1 DFQATT and CDR2 SNEGSKA come from the germline V gene (reference sequence). Here the CDR3 reads CSAKLDRVSSPLHF. The CDR3 DNA reads as TGCAGTGCTAAGCTGGACAGGGTCTCTTCACCCCTCCACTTT.

This chain joins TRBV5-1 and TRBJ2-5; D is possibly TRBD2 (5 bases). Germline V gene lookup returns CDR1 SGHRS and CDR2 YFSETQ. Trimming stripped 4 bases from V and 4 bases from J, with 11 bases between. The CDR3 extends over 13 amino acids. Here the CDR3 DNA reads TGCGCCAGCAGCCGGGAAAGCAGAGAGACCCAGTACTTC. This sequence encodes CASSRESRETQYF.

The chain uses TRBV10-3 and TRBJ2-3; TRBD1 matches 9 bases. The CDR3 is made up of 14 amino acids. In germline, CDR1 is ENHRY, CDR2 SYGVKD. Germline trimming cut 7 bases from V and 3 bases from J; bases unmatched to any gene: 5. The CDR3 spells CAITPGQGTDTQYF. The CDR3 nucleotides are TGTGCCATCACCCCAGGACAGGGGACAGATACGCAGTATTTT.

V usage is TRBV11-2 and J usage is TRBJ2-7; D unresolved. V lost 3 bases and J 2 bases, leaving 11 bases between the germline ends. Germline V gene lookup returns CDR1 SGHAT and CDR2 FQNNGV. The CDR3 runs 14 residues. The CDR3 protein is CASSLTDTTYEQYF. CDR3 DNA sequence: TGTGCCAGCAGCTTGACCGACACGACCTACGAGCAGTACTTC.